This T cell receptor (beta chain) appears in the sequencing data of a study of cytomegalovirus exposure and HLA in healthy donors (dated by TCRdb to 2017 to 2019). For the wider study: In an earlier analysis of approximately 500 of the donors, 276 Gb of sequence data and 100 million or so unique TCR beta sequences from roughly 200 million T cells were reported. An early release that covered fewer than 800 HLA-typed donors contained around 330 gigabases of sequencing data and approximately 85 million unique TCR sequences. Among the roughly 390 genotyped donors, 75% to 90% belonged to the genetic ancestry cluster associated with self-reported Caucasian donors. The study was designed to test whether signatures of past pathogen exposure could be identified by cataloging public T cell receptors. The study used immunosequencing to profile the T cell repertoires of 670 or so subjects and linked those repertoires to cytomegalovirus serostatus. In addition to the first cohort of 666 subjects, a separate validation cohort of 120 different subjects was used. The study combined high-throughput TCR immunosequencing, statistical association of individual TCRs with disease status, and machine learning to predict cytomegalovirus infection status. A later analysis re-analyzed previously published TCR beta repertoires from several hundred donors and added high-resolution HLA genotyping to study TCR occurrence patterns. In the later analysis, no new phenotypic data were used to find candidate immune exposures; instead, reliance was placed on TCR beta sequences and their occurrence across donors. To decide whether each TCR beta V gene segment behaved as functional or pseudogenic, an earlier analysis of fewer than 750 of the donors relied on high-throughput TCR beta sequencing. Donor age, sex, ethnicity and CMV serostatus were compiled together with the repertoire data. A later genetic analysis used genome-wide SNP genotypes for about 60% of the roughly 700 donors, treating that subset as a discovery cohort. Every repertoire in the discovery cohort had been generated on one and the same sequencing platform. HLA typing included class I and class II loci at four-digit resolution. The number of donors typed differed by locus, with about 629-630 for A, B, C, DRB1 and DQB1, 522 for DQA1, 600 to 610 for DPA1, and some 470 for DPB1. Because of strong linkage in the cohort, four or five DR-DQ haplotypes were treated as single units for association and clustering. Among 300 to 500 genotyped donors of the cohort, an average of approximately 220,000 unique TCR beta nucleotide sequences was sequenced per donor, of which about 19% were non-productive.

The library was made by the immunoSEQ multiplex PCR assay. The multiplex PCR relied on a mix of 60 forward primers for TCR Vbeta segments and 13 reverse primers for TCR Jbeta segments. The CDR3 region of rearranged TCR beta genes was amplified from genomic DNA by a multiplex PCR assay. The amplified TCR beta libraries were sequenced on the Illumina HiSeq System as 87-base-pair reads. In the authors' own workflow: A later analysis counted tens of millions of unique TCR beta chains across the approximately 700 repertoires, and 10 million to 11 million of these chains were shared by at least two donors. Raw reads were error-corrected and collapsed into unique sequences with a nearest-neighbor algorithm that merged closely related sequences to remove PCR and sequencing errors. V, D and J gene segments were assigned by aligning CDR3 sequences to IMGT reference sequences. For a sequence to be retained, a match of at least six nucleotides was required to both a V gene segment and a J gene segment. A rearrangement was called productive if the CDR3 had no stop codons and remained in frame with V and J, and every other rearrangement was called non-productive. CDR3 was defined by IMGT convention, running from the second conserved V-encoded cysteine to the conserved J-encoded phenylalanine. The earlier analysis of a few hundred of the donors excluded any sequence lacking an unambiguous match to a single V gene segment. An earlier analysis of 587 of the donors called V segments functional above 56.7% productive rearrangements and segregating when the between-donor standard deviation exceeded 5%. A statistical classification framework was built for diagnosing cytomegalovirus status from the catalog of TCR beta chain sequences. In a later analysis, V and J genes were assigned by comparing TCR nucleotide sequences against IMGT/GENE-DB human TR gene sequences. A later analysis assigned CDR3 sequences and most-parsimonious VDJ recombination scenarios with the TCRdist pipeline. In a later analysis, every TCR beta chain was defined by the combination of its CDR3 amino acid sequence and its V-gene family, and reads without a unique V-gene family were dropped. As a way to deal with suspected cross-contamination and a sequencing artifact, a later analysis dropped under 600 nucleotide sequences that were highly shared and had low generation probability. A later analysis calculated a clonal expansion index for each public chain from normalized within-repertoire ranks of inferred template counts. Generation probabilities in a later analysis came from a VDJ recombination model fitted to out-of-frame rearrangements, and those results were checked against IGoR. In a later analysis, TCR-TCR, TCR-HLA and TCR-CMV co-occurrence was scored with hypergeometric tests, and a repertoire-size bias correction was applied to TCR pairs. To estimate false discovery rates, a later analysis permuted the HLA or CMV assignments 20 times. In a later analysis, co-occurring TCRs were grouped using DBSCAN, and TCRdist sequence similarity was added for clustering within HLA-allele-positive subsets. Repertoires with fewer than 30,000 or more than 120,000 public chains were left out of co-occurrence clustering, as were five repertoires with anomalous nucleotide sharing. Imported from immuneACCESS, the table was reduced by TCRdb to in-frame sequences with V and J called. These copies leave out some clones; in studies compared against another copy, an unresolved V gene accounts for under half, and the cause of the remainder is not known. That table gives V, J and clone size, and the DNA gave D and trimming. The sample contains under 150,000 clones, just over 75% of them found a single time. 1.8% of the sample belongs to the ten largest clones.

The V end loses 1 base and the J end loses 2 bases, and a stretch of 8 bases separates them. The CDR3, from cysteine to phenylalanine, totals 14 residues. The only DNA kept is the CDR3, 42 bases in frame from the first base. CDR1 and CDR2 are drawn from the germline V gene: SGHAT, FQNNGV. In total, approximately 610 healthy bone marrow donors made up the cohort. All cohort members were sampled while nominally healthy, although unrecorded immune exposures were likely present. The donor was CMV seronegative and belonged to the group of 320 or so seronegative cohort members. A peripheral blood sample was collected from each donor, and TCR beta sequencing was performed on peripheral blood mononuclear cells. The Qiagen DNeasy Blood Extraction Kit was used to extract genomic DNA from the blood cell samples. Study-wide findings and limitations: Correlated functional status among segregating V segments might reflect linkage disequilibrium, but an unknown experimental factor could not be ruled out. Most TCR sequences were observed very rarely across donors, whereas some public TCRs were present in many individuals. The classifier was reported to diagnose cytomegalovirus status with high specificity and sensitivity in both the original cohort and the validation cohort. In vitro tests confirmed that a few of the cytomegalovirus-associated TCR beta chains recognize cytomegalovirus antigens. A later analysis found that TCR association rates varied across HLA loci, with DRB1 alleles showing the most associated TCRs and HLA-C alleles the fewest. The cohort was sequenced for TCR beta chains only, and without alpha or paired-chain data the features that could be detected were limited. A later analysis reported that several top co-occurrence clusters appeared linked to parvovirus B19, influenza, CMV and Epstein-Barr virus. The study listed 150 to 200 TCR beta chains as associated with cytomegalovirus. Assigning TCR associations to individual alleles was difficult when HLA alleles, especially DR and DQ, strongly co-occurred. According to a later analysis, most CMV-associated TCR beta chains appeared to be HLA-restricted, and the HLA associations seemed to be driven largely by CMV exposure. Because the 87-base-pair reads could not distinguish some IMGT-functional V segments, including TRBV6-2 and TRBV6-3, those segments were excluded. According to a later genetic analysis, donors in an Asian-associated ancestry cluster had fewer N-insertions in productive TCRs than the approximately 700-donor mean. Broadly in line with IMGT annotations, most TCR beta V segments showed up in productive rearrangements about 87% or about 30% of the time in an earlier analysis of around 600 of the donors. CMV serostatus was the only immune exposure information available for the cohort. A later genetic analysis associated a missense DCLRE1C variant with V-gene and J-gene trimming of TCR beta chains, and an independent cohort replicated the association. According to the authors, the approach could potentially be generalized to other disease states and immunological phenotypes. In a later analysis, HLA-associated TCR beta chains showed more clonal expansion and lower generation probabilities than non-associated chains that were equally common. A further reported finding was that TCR beta sequences accurately predicted the HLA-A and HLA-B alleles for most subjects in the first cohort. Around 16 rarely observed V segments, including chromosome 9 orphons, were excluded from the earlier analysis of just under 600 of the donors because counts were too low. At a false discovery rate of 0.05, a later analysis linked 15,000 to 20,000 TCR beta sequences to specific HLA alleles. A cluster of highly shared sequence variants was judged likely to be a technical artifact of the sequencing pipeline. Presence/absence analyses assumed roughly uniform sequencing depth across donors, an assumption that may not hold. Because HLA typing was missing for some donors at each locus, association tests included only the typed subset.

Comments on this clone: It lacks a known antigen. No much larger clonotype is one base removed from it; base qualities were not supplied.

This chain is built from TRBV11-2 and TRBJ2-5, with TRBD2 tentatively as D gene (5 bases match). The sequenced sample consisted of PBMCs. The TCR sequence derives from a woman aged 50 to 60 in good health and CMV-seronegative. For the CDR3, the sequence is CASSLGLLQETQYF. The bases are TGTGCCAGCAGCTTAGGACTACTACAAGAGACCCAGTACTTC.